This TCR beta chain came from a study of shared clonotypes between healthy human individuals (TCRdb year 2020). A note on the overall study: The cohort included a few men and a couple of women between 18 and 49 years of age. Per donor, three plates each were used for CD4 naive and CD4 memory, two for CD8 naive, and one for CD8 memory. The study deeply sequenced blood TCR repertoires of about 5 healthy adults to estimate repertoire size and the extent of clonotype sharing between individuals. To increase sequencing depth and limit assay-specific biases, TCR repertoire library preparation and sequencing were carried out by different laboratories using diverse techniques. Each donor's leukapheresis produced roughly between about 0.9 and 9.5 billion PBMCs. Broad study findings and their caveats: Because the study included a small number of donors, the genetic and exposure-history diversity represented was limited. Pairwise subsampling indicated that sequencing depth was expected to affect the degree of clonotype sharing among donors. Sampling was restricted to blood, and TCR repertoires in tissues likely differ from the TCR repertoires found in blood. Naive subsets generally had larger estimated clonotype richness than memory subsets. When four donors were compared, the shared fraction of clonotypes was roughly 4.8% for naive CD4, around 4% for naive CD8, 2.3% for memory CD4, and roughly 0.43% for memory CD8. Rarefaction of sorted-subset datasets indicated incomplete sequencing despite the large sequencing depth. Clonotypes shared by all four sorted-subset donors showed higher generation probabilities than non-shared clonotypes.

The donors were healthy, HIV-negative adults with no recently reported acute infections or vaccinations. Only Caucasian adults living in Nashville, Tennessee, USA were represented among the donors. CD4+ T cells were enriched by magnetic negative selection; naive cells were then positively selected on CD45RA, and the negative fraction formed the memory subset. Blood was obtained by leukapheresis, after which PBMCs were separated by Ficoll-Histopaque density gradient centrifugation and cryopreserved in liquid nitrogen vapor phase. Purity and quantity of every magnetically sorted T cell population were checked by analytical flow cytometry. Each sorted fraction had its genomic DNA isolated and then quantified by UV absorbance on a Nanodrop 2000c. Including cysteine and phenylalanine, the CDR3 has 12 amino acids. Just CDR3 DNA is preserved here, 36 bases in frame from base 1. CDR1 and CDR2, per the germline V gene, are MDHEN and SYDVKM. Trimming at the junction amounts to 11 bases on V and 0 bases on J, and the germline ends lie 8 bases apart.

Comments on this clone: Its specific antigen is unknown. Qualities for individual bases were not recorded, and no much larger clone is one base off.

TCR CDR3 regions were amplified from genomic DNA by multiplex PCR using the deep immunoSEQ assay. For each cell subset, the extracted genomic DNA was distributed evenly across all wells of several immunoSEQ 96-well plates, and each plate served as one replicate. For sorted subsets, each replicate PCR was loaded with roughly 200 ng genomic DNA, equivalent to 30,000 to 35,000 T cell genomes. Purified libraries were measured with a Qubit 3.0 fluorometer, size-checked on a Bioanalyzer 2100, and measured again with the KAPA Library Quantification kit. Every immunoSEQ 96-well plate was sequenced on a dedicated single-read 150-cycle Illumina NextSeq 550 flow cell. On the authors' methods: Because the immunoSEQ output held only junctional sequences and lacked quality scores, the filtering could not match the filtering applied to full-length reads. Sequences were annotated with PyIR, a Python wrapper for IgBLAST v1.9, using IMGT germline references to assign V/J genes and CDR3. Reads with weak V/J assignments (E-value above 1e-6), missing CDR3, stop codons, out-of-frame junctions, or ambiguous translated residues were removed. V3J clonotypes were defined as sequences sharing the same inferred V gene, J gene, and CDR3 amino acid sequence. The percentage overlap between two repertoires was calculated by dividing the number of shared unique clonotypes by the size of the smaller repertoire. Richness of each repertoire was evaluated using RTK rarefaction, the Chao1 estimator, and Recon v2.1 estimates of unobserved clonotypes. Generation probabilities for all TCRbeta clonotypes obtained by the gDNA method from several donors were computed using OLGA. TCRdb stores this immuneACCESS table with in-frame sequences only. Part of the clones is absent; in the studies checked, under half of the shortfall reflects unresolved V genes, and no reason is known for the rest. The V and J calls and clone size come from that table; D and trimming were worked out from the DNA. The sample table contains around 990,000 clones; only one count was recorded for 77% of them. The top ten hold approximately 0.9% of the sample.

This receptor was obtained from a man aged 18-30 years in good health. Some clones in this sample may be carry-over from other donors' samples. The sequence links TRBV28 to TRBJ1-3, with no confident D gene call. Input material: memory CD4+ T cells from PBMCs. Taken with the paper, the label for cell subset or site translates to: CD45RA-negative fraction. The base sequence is TGTGCCCGCGCGCGCTCTGGAAACACCATATATTTT. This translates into CARARSGNTIYF.